These 9 T cell receptor beta chains share one sample of origin, sequenced in a study of PD-1 blockade in classical Hodgkin lymphoma. Produced via immunoSEQ multiplex PCR; TCRdb's table is partial and in-frame only. The table records some 10,000 clones, approximately 90% of them present only once. Time point indicated: newly diagnosed, previously untreated cHL patient sample. Thawed PBMCs were subjected to magnetic negative selection, which yielded isolated CD8+ T cells. Sequences were obtained from CD8+ T cells from blood. The source is a human donor with classical Hodgkin lymphoma.

The rearrangement joins TRBV19 to TRBJ2-7; D gene uncertain. The CDR3 runs 12 residues. Germline V CDR1 and CDR2: LNHDA, SQIVND (reference sequence). Trimming shortened V by 5 bases and J by 6 bases, and 11 bases separated the two germline ends. The CDR3 sequence: CASSPRGSEQYF. CDR3 sequence (DNA): TGTGCCAGTAGTCCCCGTGGGTCCGAGCAGTACTTC.

This clone came up a few times. The chain combines TRBV19 with TRBJ1-2; 8 nucleotides match TRBD1. J lost 8 bases, V lost 8 bases, and 22 bases had no gene match. Germline CDR1 reads LNHDA; CDR2 reads SQIVND (reference sequence). The CDR3 runs to 17 residues. CDR3 coding DNA: TGTGCCAGTTTCCCTCGCGACAGGGGATCAGGAACGAGAGGCTACACCTTC. It codes for CASFPRDRGSGTRGYTF.

V gene TRBV18 combines with J gene TRBJ1-3; D perhaps matches TRBD1 (6 bases). Germline CDR1 is KGHSH and CDR2 is LQKENI. V was clipped by 0 bases and J by 0 bases, with 9 bases between them. The CDR3 runs to 16 residues. The CDR3 bases are TGTGCCAGCTCACCACCAGACAGGACCTCTGGAAACACCATATATTTT. The encoded protein is CASSPPDRTSGNTIYF.

This chain links TRBV19 with TRBJ2-1, with 10 bases identical to TRBD2. The CDR3 length is 16 residues. CDR1 is LNHDA and CDR2 is SQIVND in the germline V gene (reference sequence). Trimming cost V 7 bases and J 8 bases; bases outside gene matches: 14. CDR3 residues: CASTLAGAARGDEQFF. The DNA for the CDR3 is TGTGCCAGTACTCTAGCGGGGGCCGCTCGAGGCGATGAGCAGTTCTTC.

J is TRBJ2-7 and V is TRBV10-3, with D tentatively TRBD2 (6 bases). This CDR3 is 15 amino acids long. V dropped 2 bases and J dropped 2 bases, with 13 bases sitting between them. Germline CDR1 is ENHRY and CDR2 is SYGVKD. The CDR3 coding sequence is TGTGCCATCAGTGAGGCAGGTAGCGGTACCTACGAGCAGTACTTC. Translated: CAISEAGSGTYEQYF.

The chain employs TRBV27 and TRBJ2-2; 9 bases are a match to TRBD1. CDR3 length: 17 residues. Germline V gene sequence: CDR1 MNHEY, CDR2 SMNVEV (reference sequence). The ends lost 3 bases at V and 5 bases at J; junction bases unmatched: 10. CDR3 amino acids: CASSFYGTGRLTGELFF. The CDR3 region has the DNA TGTGCCAGCAGTTTTTATGGGACAGGGAGGTTAACCGGGGAGCTGTTTTTT.

This chain connects TRBV6-5 to TRBJ2-7; no firm D call. V lost 0 bases, J lost 7 bases, and 13 bases lay in between. There are 14 residues in the CDR3. Germline CDR1 and CDR2: MNHEY and SVGAGI. CDR3 residues: CASSYSGPTREQYF. CDR3 DNA: TGTGCCAGCAGTTACTCAGGACCAACAAGGGAGCAGTACTTC.

The chain has TRBV6-5 and TRBJ2-3; D is perhaps TRBD1 or TRBD2 (5 bases each). Deletions cut 6 bases from V and 9 bases from J, with 19 bases between. Germline CDR1 MNHEY, CDR2 SVGAGI. This CDR3 spans 14 amino acids. The CDR3 coding sequence is TGTGCCAGCAGCGGGGCGACTACGGGACCCACGCAGTATTTT. It codes for CASSGATTGPTQYF.

The V call is TRBV4-3, the J call TRBJ1-3; D ambiguous. The CDR3 extends over 17 amino acids. V was clipped by 1 base and J by 2 bases, with 15 bases between them. Germline values: CDR1 LGHNA, CDR2 YSLEER. The DNA for the CDR3 is TGCGCCAGCAGCCAAGGTATAGGGATCTCCACTGGAAACACCATATATTTT. Translating it yields CASSQGIGISTGNTIYF.